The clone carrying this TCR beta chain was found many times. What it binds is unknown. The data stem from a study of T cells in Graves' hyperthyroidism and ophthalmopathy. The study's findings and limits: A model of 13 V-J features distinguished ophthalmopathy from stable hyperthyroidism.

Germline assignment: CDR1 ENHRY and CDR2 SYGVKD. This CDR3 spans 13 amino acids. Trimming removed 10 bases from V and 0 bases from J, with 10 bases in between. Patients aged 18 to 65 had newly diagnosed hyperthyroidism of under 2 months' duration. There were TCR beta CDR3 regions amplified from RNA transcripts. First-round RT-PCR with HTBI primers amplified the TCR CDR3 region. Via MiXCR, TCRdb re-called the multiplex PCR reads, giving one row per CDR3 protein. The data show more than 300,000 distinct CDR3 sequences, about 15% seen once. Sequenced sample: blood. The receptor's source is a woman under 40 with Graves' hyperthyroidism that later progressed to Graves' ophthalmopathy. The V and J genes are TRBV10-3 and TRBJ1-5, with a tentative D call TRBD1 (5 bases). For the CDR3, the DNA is TGTGCCAGCCGGGACGTTAGCAATCAGCCCCAGCATTTT. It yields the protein CASRDVSNQPQHF.